One T cell receptor beta chain is described in this entry. The data stem from a study of T-cell memory formation after mild COVID-19. Trimming took off 7 bases at V and 8 bases at J, with 17 bases between the two ends. Germline V lookup: CDR1 LNHDA, CDR2 SQIVND (reference sequence). The length of the CDR3 is 13 residues. MiXCR, applied by TCRdb to the 5' RACE reads, yields one record per CDR3 protein. The sample carries tens of thousands of distinct CDR3 sequences, over 5% recorded once. What was sequenced was PBMCs or a T cell subset sorted from them (not recorded which). This sequence joins TRBV19 and TRBJ1-2, with D possibly TRBD1 on 5 matching bases. This clonotype originated in an adult who had mild COVID-19 (a few samples of this study predate the infection). Cell type and time point are not known. The CDR3 reads CASTEGRAGGYTF. In DNA, the CDR3 is TGTGCCAGTACTGAGGGCAGGGCCGGCGGCTACACCTTC.